This TCR beta chain appears in the sequencing data of a study of cytomegalovirus exposure and HLA in healthy donors. The study, taken as a whole, reports: A missense variant in DCLRE1C was later tied to TCR beta V- and J-gene trimming. The study put 150 to 200 TCR beta chains on its list as cytomegalovirus-associated. No immune exposure information besides CMV serostatus was available.

PCR used 60 Vbeta primers and 13 Jbeta primers. Clones were sequenced by immunoSEQ multiplex PCR, and TCRdb holds only the in-frame ones, with some missing. The sample has about 200,000 clones; 79% are singletons. Regarding this clone: What it binds is unknown.

The V end lost 5 bases, the J end lost 5 bases, and 18 bases lay between the germline ends. Per germline, CDR1 PRHDT and CDR2 FYEKMQ (reference sequence). This CDR3 comprises 15 residues. The source material was PBMCs. V and J are TRBV13 and TRBJ2-5, with D possibly being TRBD2 (6 bases). This sequence originates from a girl aged 10-17 years in good health and CMV-seropositive. CDR3 DNA sequence: TGTGCCAGCAGCCCACCCGGGGGAGTAAGGGAGACCCAGTACTTC. Translation: CASSPPGGVRETQYF.